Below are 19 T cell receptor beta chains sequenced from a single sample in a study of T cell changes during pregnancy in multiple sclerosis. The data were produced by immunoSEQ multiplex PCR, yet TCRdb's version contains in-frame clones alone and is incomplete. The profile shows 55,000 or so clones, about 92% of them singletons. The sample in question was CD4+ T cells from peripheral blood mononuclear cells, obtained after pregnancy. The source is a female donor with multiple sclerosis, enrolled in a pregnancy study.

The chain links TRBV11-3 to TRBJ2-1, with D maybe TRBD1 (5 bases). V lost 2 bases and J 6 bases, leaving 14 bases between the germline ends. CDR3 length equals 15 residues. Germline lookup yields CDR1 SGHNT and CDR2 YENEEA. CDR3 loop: CASSLSAGSANEQFF. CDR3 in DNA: TGTGCCAGCAGCTTATCGGCAGGGTCCGCCAATGAGCAGTTCTTC. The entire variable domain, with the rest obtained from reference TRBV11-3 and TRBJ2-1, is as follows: EAGVVQSPRYKIIEKKQPVAFWCNPISGHNTLYWYLQNLGQGPELLIRYENEEAVDDSQLPKDRFSAERLKGVDSTLKIQPAELGDSAVYLCASSLSAGSANEQFFGPGTRLTVL.

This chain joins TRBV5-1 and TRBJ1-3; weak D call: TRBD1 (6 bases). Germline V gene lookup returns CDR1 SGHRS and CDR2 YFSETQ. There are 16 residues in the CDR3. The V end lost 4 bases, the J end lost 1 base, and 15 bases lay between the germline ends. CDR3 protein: CASSSTTGPSGNTIYF. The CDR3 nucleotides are TGCGCCAGCAGCAGCACGACAGGTCCTTCTGGAAACACCATATATTTT.

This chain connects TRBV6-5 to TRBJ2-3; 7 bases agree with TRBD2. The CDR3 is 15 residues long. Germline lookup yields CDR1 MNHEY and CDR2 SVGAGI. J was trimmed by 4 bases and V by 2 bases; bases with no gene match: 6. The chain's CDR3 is CASSYGGGDSDTQYF. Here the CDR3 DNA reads TGTGCCAGCAGTTACGGTGGGGGGGACTCAGATACGCAGTATTTT.

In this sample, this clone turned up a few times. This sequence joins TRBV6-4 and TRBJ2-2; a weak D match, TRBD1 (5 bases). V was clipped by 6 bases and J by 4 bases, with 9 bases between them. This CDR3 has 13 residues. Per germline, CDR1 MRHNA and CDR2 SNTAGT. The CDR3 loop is CASRGQSTGELFF. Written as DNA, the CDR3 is TGTGCCAGCAGAGGACAATCCACCGGGGAGCTGTTTTTT.

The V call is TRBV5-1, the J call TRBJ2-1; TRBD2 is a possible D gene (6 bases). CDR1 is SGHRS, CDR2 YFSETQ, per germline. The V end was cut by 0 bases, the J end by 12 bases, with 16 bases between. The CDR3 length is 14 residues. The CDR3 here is CASSLAEGIGGQFF. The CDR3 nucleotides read TGCGCCAGCAGCTTGGCCGAGGGAATCGGGGGGCAGTTCTTC.

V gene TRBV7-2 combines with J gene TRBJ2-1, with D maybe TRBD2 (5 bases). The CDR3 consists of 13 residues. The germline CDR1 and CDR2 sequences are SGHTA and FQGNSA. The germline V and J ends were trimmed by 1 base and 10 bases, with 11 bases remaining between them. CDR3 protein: CASSLDRELEQFF. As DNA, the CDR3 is TGTGCCAGCAGCTTAGATAGGGAGCTAGAGCAGTTCTTC.

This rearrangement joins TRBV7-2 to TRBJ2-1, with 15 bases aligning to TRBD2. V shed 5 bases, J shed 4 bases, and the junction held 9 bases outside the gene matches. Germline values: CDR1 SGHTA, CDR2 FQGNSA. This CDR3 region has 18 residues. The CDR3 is CASSGPGLAGGFYNEQFF. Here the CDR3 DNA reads TGTGCCAGCAGCGGCCCGGGACTAGCGGGGGGCTTTTACAATGAGCAGTTCTTC.

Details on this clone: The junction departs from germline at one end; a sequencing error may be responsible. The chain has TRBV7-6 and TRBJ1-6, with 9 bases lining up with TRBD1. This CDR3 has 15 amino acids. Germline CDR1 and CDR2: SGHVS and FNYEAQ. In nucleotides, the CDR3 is TGTGCCAGCAGAGTAAGGACAGGGGATAACTCACCCCTCCACTTT. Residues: CASRVRTGDNSPLHF.

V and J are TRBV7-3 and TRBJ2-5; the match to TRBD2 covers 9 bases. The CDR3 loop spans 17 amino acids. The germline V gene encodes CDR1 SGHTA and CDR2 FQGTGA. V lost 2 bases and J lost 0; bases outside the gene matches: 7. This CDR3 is CASSLVGSGGYQETQYF. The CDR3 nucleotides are TGTGCCAGCAGCTTAGTAGGGAGCGGGGGGTACCAAGAGACCCAGTACTTC.

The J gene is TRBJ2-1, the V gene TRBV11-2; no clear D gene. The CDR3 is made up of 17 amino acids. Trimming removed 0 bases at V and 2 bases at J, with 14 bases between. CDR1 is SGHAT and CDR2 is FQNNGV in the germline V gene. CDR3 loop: CASSLDFGRLTYNEQFF. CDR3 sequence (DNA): TGTGCCAGCAGCTTAGATTTTGGCAGGCTTACCTACAATGAGCAGTTCTTC.

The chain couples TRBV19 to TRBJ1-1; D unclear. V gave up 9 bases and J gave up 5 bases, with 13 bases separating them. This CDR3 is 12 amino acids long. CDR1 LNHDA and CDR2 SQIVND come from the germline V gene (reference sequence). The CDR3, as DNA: TGTGCCAGCTGTGTGAGGGAAACTGAAGCTTTCTTT. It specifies CASCVRETEAFF. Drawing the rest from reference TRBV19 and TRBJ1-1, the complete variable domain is DGGITQSPKYLFRKEGQNVTLSCEQNLNHDAMYWYRQDPGQGLRLIYYSQIVNDFQKGDIAEGYSVSREKKESFPLTVTSAQKNPTAFYLCASCVRETEAFFGQGTRLTVV.

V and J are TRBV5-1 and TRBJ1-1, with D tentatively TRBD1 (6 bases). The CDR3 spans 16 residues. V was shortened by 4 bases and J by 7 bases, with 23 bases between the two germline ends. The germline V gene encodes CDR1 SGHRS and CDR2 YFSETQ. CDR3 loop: CASSPEMGARGGEAFF. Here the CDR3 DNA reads TGCGCCAGCAGCCCGGAGATGGGGGCCCGGGGGGGTGAAGCTTTCTTT. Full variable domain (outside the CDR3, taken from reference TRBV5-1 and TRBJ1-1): KAGVTQTPRYLIKTRGQQVTLSCSPISGHRSVSWYQQTPGQGLQFLFEYFSETQRNKGNFPGRFSGRQFSNSRSEMNVSTLELGDSALYLCASSPEMGARGGEAFFGQGTRLTVV.

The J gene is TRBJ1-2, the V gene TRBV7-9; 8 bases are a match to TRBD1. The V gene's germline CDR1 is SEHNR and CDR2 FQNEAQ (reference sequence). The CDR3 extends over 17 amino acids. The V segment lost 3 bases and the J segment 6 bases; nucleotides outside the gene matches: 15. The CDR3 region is CASSFGGSRDRTNGYTF. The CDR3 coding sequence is TGTGCCAGCAGCTTCGGGGGGTCCCGGGACAGGACAAATGGCTACACCTTC.

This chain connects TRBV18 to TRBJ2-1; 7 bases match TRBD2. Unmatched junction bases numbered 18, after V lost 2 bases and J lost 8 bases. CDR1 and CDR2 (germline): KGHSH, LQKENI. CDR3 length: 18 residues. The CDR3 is CASSPFVGAGKPLDEQFF. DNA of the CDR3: TGTGCCAGCTCACCATTCGTCGGAGCGGGGAAACCTCTCGATGAGCAGTTCTTC.

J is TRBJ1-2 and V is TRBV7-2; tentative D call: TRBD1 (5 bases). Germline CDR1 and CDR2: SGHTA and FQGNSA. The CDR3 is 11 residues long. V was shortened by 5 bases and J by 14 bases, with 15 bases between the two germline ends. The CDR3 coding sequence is TGTGCCAGCAGCCCCTGGGGGGGAATGACCTTC. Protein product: CASSPWGGMTF.

The CDR3 here is CASSLLAGAQETQYF. In DNA form, the CDR3 reads TGTGCCAGCAGCTTACTAGCGGGAGCCCAAGAGACCCAGTACTTC. The genes are TRBV7-7 and TRBJ2-5; 10 nucleotides match TRBD2. Germline V gene lookup returns CDR1 SSHAT and CDR2 FNYEAQ (reference sequence). The CDR3 has 15 amino acids. With V trimmed by 2 bases and J by 1 base, 1 base remained unmatched. The variable domain in full, with the rest retrieved from reference TRBV7-7 and TRBJ2-5, is GAGVSQSPRYKVTKRGQDVTLRCDPISSHATLYWYQQALGQGPEFLTYFNYEAQPDKSGLPSDRFSAERPEGSISTLTIQRTEQRDSAMYRCASSLLAGAQETQYFGPGTRLLVL.

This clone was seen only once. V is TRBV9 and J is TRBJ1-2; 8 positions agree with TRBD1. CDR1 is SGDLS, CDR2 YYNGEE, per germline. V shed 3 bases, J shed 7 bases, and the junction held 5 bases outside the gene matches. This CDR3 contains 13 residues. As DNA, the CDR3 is TGTGCCAGCAGCGCGACAGGGGTAGCTGGCTACACCTTC. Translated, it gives CASSATGVAGYTF. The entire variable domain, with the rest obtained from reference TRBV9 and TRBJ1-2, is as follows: DSGVTQTPKHLITATGQRVTLRCSPRSGDLSVYWYQQSLDQGLQFLIQYYNGEERAKGNILERFSAQQFPDLHSELNLSSLELGDSALYFCASSATGVAGYTFGSGTRLTVV.

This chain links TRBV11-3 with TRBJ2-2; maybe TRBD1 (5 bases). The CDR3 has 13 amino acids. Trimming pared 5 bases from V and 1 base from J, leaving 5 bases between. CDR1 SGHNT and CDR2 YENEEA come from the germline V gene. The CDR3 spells CASSQGNTGELFF. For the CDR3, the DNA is TGTGCCAGCAGCCAGGGGAACACCGGGGAGCTGTTTTTT.

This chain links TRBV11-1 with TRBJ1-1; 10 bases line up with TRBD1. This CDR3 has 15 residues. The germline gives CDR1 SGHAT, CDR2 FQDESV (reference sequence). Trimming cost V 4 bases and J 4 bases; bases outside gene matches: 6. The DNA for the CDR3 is TGTGCCAGCAGCTCGGGCGGACAGGGGGGCACTGAAGCTTTCTTT. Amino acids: CASSSGGQGGTEAFF.